One sample yielded the 9 T cell receptor beta chains listed below, sequenced in a study of T cell clones after liver transplantation. The protocol was immunoSEQ multiplex PCR, while the TCRdb copy is restricted to in-frame clones and leaves out a portion. Here the sample spans fewer than 85,000 clones, approximately 80% being singletons. The sample in question was CD4+ T cells from blood, obtained 12 months after liver transplant. These receptors came from a human patient who received a liver transplant. The graft donor may be the source of some T cells.

The chain is built from TRBV6-6 and TRBJ2-7; possibly TRBD1 for D (6 bases). The CDR3 totals 12 residues. Per germline, CDR1 MNHNY and CDR2 SVGAGI (reference sequence). Trimming took 9 bases from V and 3 from J, leaving 12 bases between them. In DNA, the CDR3 is TGTGCCAGTCGGACAGACCGCTACGAGCAGTACTTC. Its translation: CASRTDRYEQYF.

This chain links TRBV18 with TRBJ2-7, with TRBD2 matching 14 bases. Germline CDR1 reads KGHSH; CDR2 reads LQKENI. The CDR3 runs to 19 residues. V trimming: 5 bases; J trimming: 2 bases; junction bases outside the gene matches: 14. The CDR3 sequence is CASSSGPGLAGVSAYEQYF. CDR3 sequence (DNA): TGTGCCAGCTCATCCGGACCGGGACTAGCGGGAGTTTCAGCCTACGAGCAGTACTTC.

This clone was seen once. V usage is TRBV6-1 and J usage is TRBJ2-7; a possible D gene is TRBD1 (5 bases). Germline V gene data show CDR1 as MNHNS and CDR2 as SASEGT. V gave up 5 bases and J gave up 6 bases, with 14 bases separating them. The CDR3 is made up of 13 amino acids. The CDR3 spells CASSTLQGSEQYF. The CDR3 DNA follows: TGTGCCAGCAGTACACTCCAGGGAAGCGAGCAGTACTTC.

The chain couples TRBV5-4 to TRBJ1-1; TRBD1 matches 9 bases. Trimming removed 0 bases from V and 4 bases from J; junction bases left unmatched: 10. Germline CDR1 reads SGHNT; CDR2 reads YYREEE (reference sequence). This CDR3 spans 17 amino acids. The CDR3 sequence: CASSLAGTGRVITEAFF. The CDR3 coding sequence is TGTGCCAGCAGCTTGGCCGGGACAGGGAGGGTGATCACTGAAGCTTTCTTT.

This sequence joins TRBV28 and TRBJ1-5, with a weak D call TRBD1 (6 bases). This CDR3 is 20 amino acids long. Germline V gene lookup returns CDR1 MDHEN and CDR2 SYDVKM. With 2 bases removed from V and 0 bases from J, the gap between germline ends came to 23 bases. The CDR3 here is CASSLRQEATPILSNQPQHF. Here the CDR3 DNA reads TGTGCCAGCAGTTTAAGACAGGAGGCCACACCAATCCTTAGCAATCAGCCCCAGCATTTT. Full variable domain (outside the CDR3, taken from reference TRBV28 and TRBJ1-5): DVKVTQSSRYLVKRTGEKVFLECVQDMDHENMFWYRQDPGLGLRLIYFSYDVKMKEKGDIPEGYSVSREKKERFSLILESASTNQTSMYLCASSLRQEATPILSNQPQHFGDGTRLSIL.

The chain uses TRBV19 and TRBJ1-1; TRBD1 matches at 7 bases. Trimming cost V 7 bases and J 0 bases; bases outside gene matches: 5. Germline CDR1 is LNHDA and CDR2 is SQIVND (reference sequence). This CDR3 is 14 amino acids long. CDR3 amino acids: CASTTGLMNTEAFF. In DNA, the CDR3 is TGTGCCAGTACGACAGGGCTGATGAACACTGAAGCTTTCTTT. Looking up the rest from reference TRBV19 and TRBJ1-1 gives the full variable domain: DGGITQSPKYLFRKEGQNVTLSCEQNLNHDAMYWYRQDPGQGLRLIYYSQIVNDFQKGDIAEGYSVSREKKESFPLTVTSAQKNPTAFYLCASTTGLMNTEAFFGQGTRLTVV.

The chain combines TRBV2 with TRBJ2-2, with D possibly being TRBD1 (5 bases). Trimming removed 3 bases at V and 9 bases at J, with 8 bases between. The CDR3 totals 12 residues. In germline, CDR1 is SNHLY, CDR2 FYNNEI. CDR3 loop: CASSDRVRELFF. The CDR3 bases are TGTGCCAGCAGTGACAGGGTTAGGGAGCTGTTTTTT.

The V call is TRBV5-4, the J call TRBJ2-3; TRBD2 agrees at 12 bases. The junction had 3 bases not matched to a gene; V was cut back by 4 bases and J by 0 bases. This CDR3 region has 16 residues. Germline V gene sequence: CDR1 SGHNT, CDR2 YYREEE (reference sequence). CDR3 coding DNA: TGTGCCAGCAGCCCCGGGACTAGCGGGAGCACAGATACGCAGTATTTT. Its protein is CASSPGTSGSTDTQYF.

This clone has just a few counts. This sequence joins TRBV20-1 and TRBJ2-7, with no clear D. The CDR3 sequence is 9 residues long. Trimming left V 5 bases short and J 5 bases short, with 4 bases between. Germline CDR1 and CDR2: DFQATT and SNEGSKA (reference sequence). In DNA form, the CDR3 reads TGCAGTGCTGGTCACGAGCAGTACTTC. Amino acid sequence: CSAGHEQYF.